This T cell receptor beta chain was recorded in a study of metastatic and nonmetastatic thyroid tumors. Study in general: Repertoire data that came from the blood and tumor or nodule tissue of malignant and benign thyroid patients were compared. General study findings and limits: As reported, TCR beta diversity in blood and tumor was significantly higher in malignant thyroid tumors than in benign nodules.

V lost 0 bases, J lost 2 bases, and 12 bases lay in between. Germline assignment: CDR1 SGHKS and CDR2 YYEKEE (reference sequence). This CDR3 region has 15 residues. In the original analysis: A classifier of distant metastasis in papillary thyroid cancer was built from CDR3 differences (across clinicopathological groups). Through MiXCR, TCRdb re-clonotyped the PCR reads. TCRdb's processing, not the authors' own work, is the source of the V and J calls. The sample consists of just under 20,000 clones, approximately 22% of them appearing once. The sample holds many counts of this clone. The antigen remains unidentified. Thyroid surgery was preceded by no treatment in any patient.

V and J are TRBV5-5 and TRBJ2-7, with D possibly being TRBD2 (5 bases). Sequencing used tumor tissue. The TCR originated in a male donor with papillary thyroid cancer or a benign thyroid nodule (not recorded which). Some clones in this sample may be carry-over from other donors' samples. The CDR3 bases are TGTGCCAGCAGCTTGGTCGAGGGAGCGACCTACGAGCAGTACTTC. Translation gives CASSLVEGATYEQYF. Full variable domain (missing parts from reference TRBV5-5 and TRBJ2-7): DAGVTQSPTHLIKTRGQQVTLRCSPISGHKSVSWYQQVLGQGPQFIFQYYEKEERGRGNFPDRFSARQFPNYSSELNVNALLLGDSALYLCASSLVEGATYEQYFGPGTRLTVT.